The T cell receptor beta chain under discussion was sequenced for a study of T cell responses to AZD1222 COVID-19 vaccine. About the research overall: Second-dose intervals of approximately 4 or approximately 12 weeks were pooled.

Study-level points and caveats: The study identified only six AZD1222 recipients as seropositive at baseline.

The V gene end was trimmed by 3 bases and the J gene end by 5 bases; junction bases not matched to a gene: 9. The germline V gene encodes CDR1 KGHSH and CDR2 LQKENI. The CDR3 totals 16 residues. On this clone: Its specificity is not known.

Method: immunoSEQ multiplex PCR; TCRdb's copy keeps in-frame clones and lacks some. The table lists some 130,000 clones, more than 85% of them singletons. The specimen was peripheral blood, collected on day 0 of AZD1222 vaccination. V and J are TRBV18 and TRBJ1-4; TRBD1 aligns across 7 bases. The sequence derives from an adult in good health. The CDR3 DNA reads TGTGCCAGCTCACCGGGGCCGGGACAGATAAATGAAAAACTGTTTTTT. This codes for CASSPGPGQINEKLFF.